These 2 T cell receptor beta chains came from one sample sequenced in a study of cytomegalovirus exposure and HLA in healthy donors. The PCR contained 60 Vbeta and 13 Jbeta primers. TCRdb's table, derived via immunoSEQ multiplex PCR, lists solely in-frame clones and lacks some. The sample carries about 130,000 clones, around 74% recorded once. Sequencing input: PBMCs. Receptor source: a man aged 25 to 40 in good health and CMV-seronegative.

The J gene is TRBJ2-3, the V gene TRBV5-1; 7 bases are shared with TRBD1. Germline CDR1 and CDR2: SGHRS and YFSETQ. The V and J ends lost 0 bases and 4 bases, in that order; junction bases with no gene match: 5. The CDR3 length is 15 residues. The CDR3 reads CASSLARTGSDTQYF. Written as DNA, the CDR3 is TGCGCCAGCAGCTTGGCCAGGACAGGTTCAGATACGCAGTATTTT. Variable domain in full (rest from reference TRBV5-1 and TRBJ2-3): KAGVTQTPRYLIKTRGQQVTLSCSPISGHRSVSWYQQTPGQGLQFLFEYFSETQRNKGNFPGRFSGRQFSNSRSEMNVSTLELGDSALYLCASSLARTGSDTQYFGPGTRLTVL.

The chain combines TRBV4-1 with TRBJ1-3, with D unresolved. The CDR3 has 17 residues. Between the trimmed V and J ends, which lost 1 base and 0 bases, there was a span of 13 bases. Germline V gene lookup returns CDR1 MGHRA and CDR2 YSYEKL. The DNA for the CDR3 is TGCGCCAGCAGCCAAGCCCCTCCGGGAACCTCTGGAAACACCATATATTTT. Translation: CASSQAPPGTSGNTIYF.